Below are 5 T cell receptor beta chains sequenced from a single sample in a study of control samples from healthy donors and cancer patients. TCRdb's copy holds only in-frame clones and misses some; the assay was immunoSEQ multiplex PCR. The top ten hold about 2.4% of the sample, which has some 150,000 clones, nearly 95% seen once. Sequencing was carried out using blood. The receptors derive from a man aged 45-65 years in good health.

The J gene is TRBJ2-1, the V gene TRBV3-1 (or the pseudogene TRBV3-2); 13 bases map to TRBD2. J lost 6 bases, V lost 4 bases, and 3 bases had no gene match. The CDR3 sequence is 15 residues long. Germline V gene sequence: CDR1 LGHDT, CDR2 YNNKEL (reference sequence). In nucleotides, the CDR3 is TGTGCCAGCAGCCTCGGGACTAGCGGGATCAATGAGCAGTTCTTC. Translation gives CASSLGTSGINEQFF.

This clone was seen a few times. The CDR3 here is CASSSPMGTQETQYF. The CDR3 DNA reads TGTGCCAGCAGCTCCCCGATGGGCACCCAAGAGACCCAGTACTTC. V gene TRBV7-9 combines with J gene TRBJ2-5, with D unclear. CDR1 and CDR2 from the germline V gene are SEHNR and FQNEAQ (reference sequence). This CDR3 spans 15 amino acids. V was shortened by 4 bases and J by 1 base, with 13 bases between the two germline ends.

The gene calls are TRBV5-1 and TRBJ1-1; D is uncertain. Germline V gene sequence: CDR1 SGHRS, CDR2 YFSETQ. CDR3 length equals 14 residues. The V gene lost 0 bases and the J gene lost 3 bases, with 9 bases spanning the gap. In nucleotides, the CDR3 is TGCGCCAGCAGCTTGGGGGCAGCGTACACTGAAGCTTTCTTT. The encoded protein is CASSLGAAYTEAFF.

V is TRBV3-1 (or the pseudogene TRBV3-2) and J is TRBJ2-1; TRBD1 matches at 9 bases. CDR1 LGHDT and CDR2 YNNKEL come from the germline V gene (reference sequence). Trimming at V came to 4 bases and at J to 6 bases, leaving 10 bases not matched to a gene. This CDR3 region has 16 residues. CDR3 loop: CASSRTGTGNGNEQFF. In DNA form, the CDR3 reads TGTGCCAGCAGCCGGACAGGGACAGGGAATGGCAATGAGCAGTTCTTC.

The V and J genes are TRBV6-5 and TRBJ2-2, with 8 bases lining up with TRBD1. Trimming took 7 bases from V and 1 from J; bases not matched to a gene: 2. The V gene's germline CDR1 is MNHEY and CDR2 SVGAGI. The CDR3 runs to 14 residues. The CDR3 protein is CASTGQVNTGELFF. The CDR3 DNA reads TGTGCCAGCACGGGACAGGTGAACACCGGGGAGCTGTTTTTT.